This TCR beta chain comes out of a study of blood T cell repertoires in COVID-19. Overall study: Sources were T cells, B-cell-depleted T cells, or PBMCs; the material itself was cDNA or gDNA.

This clone is a singleton in its sample. In the study's own analysis: Using reference gene primer amplification, nucleated cell counts were estimated. Assay used: immunoSEQ multiplex PCR; TCRdb lists only in-frame clones, some missing. V and J calls and clone size are given by that table; D and trimming were obtained from the DNA. The data show 180,000 or so clones, approximately 90% seen once. This CDR3 contains 16 residues. In germline, CDR1 is MNHNS, CDR2 SASEGT. After removal of 2 bases from V and 9 bases from J, the junction contained 10 bases not matched to a gene. Categorization into cohorts depended on clinical history that participants reported. What the recovered Cohort 3 donors had was two negative PCRs, clearance, or symptom resolution.

The sequence was collected from a woman in her late teens or twenties who had recovered from COVID-19. The chain recombines TRBV6-1 with TRBJ1-6; 7 bases are shared with TRBD1. The source material was PBMCs or T cells enriched from blood (not recorded which). Here the CDR3 reads CASSEYPDRPSSPLHF. In DNA form, the CDR3 reads TGTGCCAGCAGTGAATACCCGGACAGGCCAAGTTCACCCCTCCACTTT.